This paragraph covers one T cell receptor beta chain sequence. Its antigen remains unidentified. This CDR3 is also generated by other DNA sequences in the sample. This entry belongs to a study of cytomegalovirus exposure and HLA in healthy donors. Overall study findings and caveats: Later analysis reportedly placed an Asian-associated ancestry cluster below the roughly 680-donor mean in N-insertions.

Per the germline V gene, CDR1 is MNHEY and CDR2 is SVGAGI. The CDR3 spans 11 residues. With 8 bases removed from V and 1 base from J, the gap between germline ends came to 5 bases. The PCR made use of 60 Vbeta and 13 Jbeta primers. The protocol was immunoSEQ multiplex PCR, while the TCRdb copy is restricted to in-frame clones and leaves out a portion. The top ten clones hold 13% to 15% of a sample with about 190,000 clones, around 78% of them seen once. V and J are TRBV6-5 and TRBJ1-1; D gene ambiguous. Sequencing was performed on PBMCs. This sequence was found in a woman in her twenties or thirties in good health and CMV-seropositive. The CDR3 region has the DNA TGTGCCAGCTCGAGGAACACTGAAGCTTTCTTT. Its protein is CASSRNTEAFF.